A single sample is the source of the 4 T cell receptor beta chains below, sequenced in a study of blood T cell repertoires in COVID-19. This table comes from immunoSEQ multiplex PCR, and its TCRdb copy is limited to in-frame clones, with some not included. Of roughly 410,000 clones listed, about 91% are singletons. Sequencing used peripheral blood. These receptors were collected from a woman in her thirties or forties with COVID-19, enrolled during active disease.

The J gene is TRBJ1-2, the V gene TRBV7-2, with TRBD1 matching over 7 bases. The J segment lost 5 bases and the V segment lost 5 bases, leaving 14 bases of the junction unmatched. Germline loops: CDR1 SGHTA, CDR2 FQGNSA. The CDR3 is 16 residues long. CDR3 loop: CASSPRVRDSLYGYTF. For the CDR3, the DNA is TGTGCCAGCAGCCCTCGGGTCAGGGACAGCCTTTATGGCTACACCTTC.

For this clone: This specimen includes other DNA sequences encoding the same CDR3. This chain connects TRBV9 to TRBJ1-3; D not certain. This CDR3 comprises 14 residues. V was pared by 0 bases and J by 1 base, with 5 bases between. CDR1 and CDR2 (germline): SGDLS, YYNGEE. The DNA for the CDR3 is TGTGCCAGCAGCGTAGTATCTTCTGGAAACACCATATATTTT. Translated: CASSVVSSGNTIYF.

V and J are TRBV19 and TRBJ1-1; TRBD1 matches at 8 bases. This CDR3 is built from 16 residues. The junction had 7 bases not matched to a gene; V was cut back by 3 bases and J by 1 base. Germline values: CDR1 LNHDA, CDR2 SQIVND (reference sequence). CDR3 DNA sequence: TGTGCCAGTAGTATTGTAGTAGGACAGGGGAACACTGAAGCTTTCTTT. Its translation: CASSIVVGQGNTEAFF.

The J gene is TRBJ1-4, the V gene TRBV6-5, with TRBD1 matching over 8 bases. J was trimmed by 8 bases and V by 2 bases; bases with no gene match: 4. Germline CDR1 MNHEY, CDR2 SVGAGI. CDR3 size: 14 residues. CDR3 sequence reads: CASSYDRGEEKLFF. The CDR3 nucleotides are TGTGCCAGCAGTTACGACAGGGGTGAGGAAAAACTGTTTTTT.